This T cell receptor beta chain is from a study of T cell responses to AZD1222 COVID-19 vaccine. Germline V lookup: CDR1 MNHEY, CDR2 SVGAGI. This CDR3 spans 13 amino acids. V lost 10 bases and J lost 8, with 19 bases in between. Study outcomes and limitations: Following two doses of AZD1222, Spike-specific TCR breadth and depth rose.

On this clone: The antigen is unknown.

The data were produced by immunoSEQ multiplex PCR, yet TCRdb's version contains in-frame clones alone and is incomplete. The sample carries approximately 67,000 clones, around four fifths recorded once. This sample comprised peripheral blood, obtained on day 0 of AZD1222 vaccination. This receptor was identified in an adult in good health. The J gene is TRBJ2-3, the V gene TRBV6-5, with D perhaps matching TRBD1 (6 bases). The DNA of the CDR3 is TGTGCCACGGGACGGCCGCGAGGGGGTACGCAGTATTTT. Translating gives CATGRPRGGTQYF.